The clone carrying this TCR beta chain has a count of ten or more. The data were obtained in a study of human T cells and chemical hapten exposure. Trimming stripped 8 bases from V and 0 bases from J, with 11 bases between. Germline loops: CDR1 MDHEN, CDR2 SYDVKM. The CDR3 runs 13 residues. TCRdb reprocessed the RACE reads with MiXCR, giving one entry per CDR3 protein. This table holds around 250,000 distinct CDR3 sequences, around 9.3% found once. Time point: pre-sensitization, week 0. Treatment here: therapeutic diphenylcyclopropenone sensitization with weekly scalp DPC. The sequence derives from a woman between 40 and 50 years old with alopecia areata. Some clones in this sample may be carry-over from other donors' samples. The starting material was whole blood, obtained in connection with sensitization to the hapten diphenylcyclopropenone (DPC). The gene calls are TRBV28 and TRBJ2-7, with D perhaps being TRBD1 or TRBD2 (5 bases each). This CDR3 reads CASSAGSSYEQYF. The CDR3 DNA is TGTGCCAGCTCGGCAGGGAGCTCCTACGAGCAGTACTTC.